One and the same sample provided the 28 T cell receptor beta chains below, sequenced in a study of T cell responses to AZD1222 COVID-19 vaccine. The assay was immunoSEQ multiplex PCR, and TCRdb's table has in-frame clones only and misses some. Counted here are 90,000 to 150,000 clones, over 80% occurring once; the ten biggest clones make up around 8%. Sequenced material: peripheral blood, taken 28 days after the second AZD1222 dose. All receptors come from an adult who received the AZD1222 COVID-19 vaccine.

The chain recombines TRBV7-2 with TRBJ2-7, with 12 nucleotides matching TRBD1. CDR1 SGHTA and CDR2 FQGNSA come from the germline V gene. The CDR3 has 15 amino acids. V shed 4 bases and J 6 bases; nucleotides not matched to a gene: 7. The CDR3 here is CASSSEGTGGGEQYF. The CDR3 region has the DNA TGTGCCAGCAGCTCAGAGGGGACAGGGGGCGGCGAGCAGTACTTC.

The CDR3 reads CASSTTNTGELFF. The CDR3 nucleotides read TGTGCCAGCAGTACGACGAACACCGGGGAGCTGTTTTTT. The rearrangement joins TRBV6-4 to TRBJ2-2, with D uncertain. The CDR3 is made up of 13 amino acids. Trimming pared 5 bases from V and 0 bases from J, leaving 4 bases between. Germline values: CDR1 MRHNA, CDR2 SNTAGT.

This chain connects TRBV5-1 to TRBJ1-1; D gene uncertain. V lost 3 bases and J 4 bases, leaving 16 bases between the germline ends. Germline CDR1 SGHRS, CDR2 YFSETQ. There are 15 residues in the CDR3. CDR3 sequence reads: CASSSQNRVGTEAFF. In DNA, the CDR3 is TGCGCCAGCAGCTCACAAAATCGGGTGGGCACTGAAGCTTTCTTT.

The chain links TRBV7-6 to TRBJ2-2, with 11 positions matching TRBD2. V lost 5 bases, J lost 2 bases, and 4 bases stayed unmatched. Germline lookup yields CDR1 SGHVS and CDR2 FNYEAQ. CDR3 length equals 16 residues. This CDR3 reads CASSISGGANTGELFF. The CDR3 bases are TGTGCCAGCAGCATTAGCGGGGGGGCCAACACCGGGGAGCTGTTTTTT.

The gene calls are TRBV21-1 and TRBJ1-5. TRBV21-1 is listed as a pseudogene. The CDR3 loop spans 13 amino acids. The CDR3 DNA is TGTGCCAGCAGCAACGATAGCAATCAGCCCCAGCATTTT. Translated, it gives CASSNDSNQPQHF.

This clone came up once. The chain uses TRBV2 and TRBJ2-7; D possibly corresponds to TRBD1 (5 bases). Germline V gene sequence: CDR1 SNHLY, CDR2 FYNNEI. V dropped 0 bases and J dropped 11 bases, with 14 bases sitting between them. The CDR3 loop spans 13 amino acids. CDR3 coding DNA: TGTGCCAGCAGTGAAGCGCTTCCCAGGGTAAAGTACTTC. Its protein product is CASSEALPRVKYF.

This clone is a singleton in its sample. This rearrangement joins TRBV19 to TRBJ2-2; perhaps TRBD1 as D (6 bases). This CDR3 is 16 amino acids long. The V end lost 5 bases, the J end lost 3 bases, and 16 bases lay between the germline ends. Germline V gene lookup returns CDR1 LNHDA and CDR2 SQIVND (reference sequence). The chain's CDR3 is CASSSRQVIDTGELFF. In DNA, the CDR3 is TGTGCCAGTAGTTCCCGACAGGTCATTGACACCGGGGAGCTGTTTTTT.

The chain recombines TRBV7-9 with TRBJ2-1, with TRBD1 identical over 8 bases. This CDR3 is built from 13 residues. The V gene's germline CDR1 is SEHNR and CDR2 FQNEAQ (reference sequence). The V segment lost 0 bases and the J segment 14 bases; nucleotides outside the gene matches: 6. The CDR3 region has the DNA TGTGCCAGCAGCTTAGCGCTTGGGACAGGAAAGTTCTTC. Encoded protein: CASSLALGTGKFF.

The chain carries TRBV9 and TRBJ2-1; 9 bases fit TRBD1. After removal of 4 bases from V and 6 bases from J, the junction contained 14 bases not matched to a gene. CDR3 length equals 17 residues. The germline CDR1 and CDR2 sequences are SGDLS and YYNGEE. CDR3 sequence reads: CASSRVVGGQGANEQFF. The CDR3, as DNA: TGTGCCAGCAGCCGAGTAGTGGGGGGACAGGGTGCCAATGAGCAGTTCTTC. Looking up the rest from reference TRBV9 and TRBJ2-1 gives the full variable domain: DSGVTQTPKHLITATGQRVTLRCSPRSGDLSVYWYQQSLDQGLQFLIQYYNGEERAKGNILERFSAQQFPDLHSELNLSSLELGDSALYFCASSRVVGGQGANEQFFGPGTRLTVL.

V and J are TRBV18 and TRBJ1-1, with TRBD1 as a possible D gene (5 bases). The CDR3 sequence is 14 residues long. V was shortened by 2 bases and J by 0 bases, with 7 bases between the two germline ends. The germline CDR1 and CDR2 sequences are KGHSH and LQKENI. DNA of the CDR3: TGTGCCAGCTCACCAACAGGAGTGAACACTGAAGCTTTCTTT. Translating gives CASSPTGVNTEAFF.

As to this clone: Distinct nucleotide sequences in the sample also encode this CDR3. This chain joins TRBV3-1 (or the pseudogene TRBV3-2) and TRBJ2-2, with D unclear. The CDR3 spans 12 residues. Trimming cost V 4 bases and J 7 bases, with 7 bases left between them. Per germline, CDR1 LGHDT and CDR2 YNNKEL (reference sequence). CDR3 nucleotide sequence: TGTGCCAGCAGCCCTCTCGGCGGGGAGCTGTTTTTT. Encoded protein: CASSPLGGELFF.

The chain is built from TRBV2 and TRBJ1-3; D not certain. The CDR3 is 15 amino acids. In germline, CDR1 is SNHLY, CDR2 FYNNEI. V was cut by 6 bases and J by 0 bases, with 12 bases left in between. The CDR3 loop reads CASSETQISGNTIYF. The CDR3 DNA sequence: TGTGCCAGCAGCGAGACACAGATCTCTGGAAACACCATATATTTT. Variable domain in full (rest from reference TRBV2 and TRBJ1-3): EPEVTQTPSHQVTQMGQEVILRCVPISNHLYFYWYRQILGQKVEFLVSFYNNEISEKSEIFDDQFSVERPDGSNFTLKIRSTKLEDSAMYFCASSETQISGNTIYFGEGSWLTVV.

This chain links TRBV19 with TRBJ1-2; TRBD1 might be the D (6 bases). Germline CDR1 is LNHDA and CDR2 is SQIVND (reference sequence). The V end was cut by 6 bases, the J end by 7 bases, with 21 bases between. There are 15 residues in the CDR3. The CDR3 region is CASSQTPTGSGGYTF. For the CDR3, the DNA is TGTGCCAGTAGCCAAACCCCCACAGGGAGTGGTGGCTACACCTTC.

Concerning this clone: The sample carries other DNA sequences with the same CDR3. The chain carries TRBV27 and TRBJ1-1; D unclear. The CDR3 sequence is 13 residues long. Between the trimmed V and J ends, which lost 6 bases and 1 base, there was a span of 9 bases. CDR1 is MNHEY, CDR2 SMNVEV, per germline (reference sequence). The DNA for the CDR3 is TGTGCCAGCAGCCCAATCGGGAACACTGAAGCTTTCTTT. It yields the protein CASSPIGNTEAFF.

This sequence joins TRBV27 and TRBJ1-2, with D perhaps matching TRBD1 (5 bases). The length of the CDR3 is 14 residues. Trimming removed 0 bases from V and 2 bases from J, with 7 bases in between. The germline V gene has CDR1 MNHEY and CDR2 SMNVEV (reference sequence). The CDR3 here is CASSLSTANYGYTF. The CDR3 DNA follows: TGTGCCAGCAGTTTATCGACAGCGAACTATGGCTACACCTTC.

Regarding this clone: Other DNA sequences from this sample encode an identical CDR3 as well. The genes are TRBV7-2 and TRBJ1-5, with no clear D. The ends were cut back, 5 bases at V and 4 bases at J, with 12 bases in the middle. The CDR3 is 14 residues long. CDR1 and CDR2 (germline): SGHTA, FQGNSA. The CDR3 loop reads CASSLGLSNQPQHF. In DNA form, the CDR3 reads TGTGCCAGCAGCCTGGGGTTGTCTAATCAGCCCCAGCATTTT.

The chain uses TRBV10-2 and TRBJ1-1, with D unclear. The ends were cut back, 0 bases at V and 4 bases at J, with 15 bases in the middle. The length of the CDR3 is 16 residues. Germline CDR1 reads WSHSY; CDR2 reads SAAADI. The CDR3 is CASSESGRGGGTEAFF. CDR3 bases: TGCGCCAGCAGTGAGTCGGGTCGGGGAGGCGGCACTGAAGCTTTCTTT.

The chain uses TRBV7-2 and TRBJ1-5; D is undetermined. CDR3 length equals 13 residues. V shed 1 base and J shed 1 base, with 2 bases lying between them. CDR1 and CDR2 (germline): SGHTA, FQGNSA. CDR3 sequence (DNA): TGTGCCAGCAGCTTAGTAAGCAATCAGCCCCAGCATTTT. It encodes CASSLVSNQPQHF.

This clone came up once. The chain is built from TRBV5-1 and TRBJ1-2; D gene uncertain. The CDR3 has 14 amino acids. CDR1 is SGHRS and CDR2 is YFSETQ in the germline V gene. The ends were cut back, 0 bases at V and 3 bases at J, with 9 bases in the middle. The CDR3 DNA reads TGCGCCAGCAGCTTGGGCAACGGCCACTATGGCTACACCTTC. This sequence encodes CASSLGNGHYGYTF.

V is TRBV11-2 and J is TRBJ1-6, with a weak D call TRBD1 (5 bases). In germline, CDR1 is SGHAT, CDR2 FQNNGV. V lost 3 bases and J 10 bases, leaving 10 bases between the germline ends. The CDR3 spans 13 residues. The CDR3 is CASSFIGESPLHF. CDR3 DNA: TGTGCCAGCAGCTTCATAGGGGAGTCACCCCTCCACTTT.

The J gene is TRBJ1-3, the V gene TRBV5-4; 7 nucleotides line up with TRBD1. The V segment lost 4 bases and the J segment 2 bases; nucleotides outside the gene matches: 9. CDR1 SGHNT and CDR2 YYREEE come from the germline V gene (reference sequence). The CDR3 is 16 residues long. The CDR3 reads CASSEQGWAAGNTIYF. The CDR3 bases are TGTGCCAGCAGCGAACAGGGGTGGGCGGCTGGAAACACCATATATTTT.

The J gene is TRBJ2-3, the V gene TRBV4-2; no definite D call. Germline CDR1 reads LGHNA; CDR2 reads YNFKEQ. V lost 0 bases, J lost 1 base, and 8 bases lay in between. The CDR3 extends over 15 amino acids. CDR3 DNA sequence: TGTGCCAGCAGCCAAGATCCTATGCGCACAGATACGCAGTATTTT. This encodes CASSQDPMRTDTQYF.

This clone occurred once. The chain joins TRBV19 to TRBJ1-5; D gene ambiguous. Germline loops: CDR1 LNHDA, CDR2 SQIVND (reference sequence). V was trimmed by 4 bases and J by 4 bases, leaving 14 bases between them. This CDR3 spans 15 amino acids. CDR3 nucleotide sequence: TGTGCCAGTAGTAAAGGGCAGAACCCTAATCAGCCCCAGCATTTT. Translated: CASSKGQNPNQPQHF. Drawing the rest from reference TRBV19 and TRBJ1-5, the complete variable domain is DGGITQSPKYLFRKEGQNVTLSCEQNLNHDAMYWYRQDPGQGLRLIYYSQIVNDFQKGDIAEGYSVSREKKESFPLTVTSAQKNPTAFYLCASSKGQNPNQPQHFGDGTRLSIL.

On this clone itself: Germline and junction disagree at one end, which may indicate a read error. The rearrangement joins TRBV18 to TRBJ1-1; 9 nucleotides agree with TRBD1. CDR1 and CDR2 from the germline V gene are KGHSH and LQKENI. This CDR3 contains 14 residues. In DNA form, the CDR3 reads TGTGCCGGCTCACCGGGACAGGGCGGTACTGAAGCTTTCTTT. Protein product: CAGSPGQGGTEAFF.

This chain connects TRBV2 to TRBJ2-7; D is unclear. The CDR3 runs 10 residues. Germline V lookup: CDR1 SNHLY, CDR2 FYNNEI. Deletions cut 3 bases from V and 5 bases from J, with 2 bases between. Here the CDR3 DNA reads TGTGCCAGCAGTGACCACGAGCAGTACTTC. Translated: CASSDHEQYF.

CDR3 loop: CASSLAVVGGTDTQYF. The CDR3 DNA follows: TGTGCCAGCAGCTTAGCCGTAGTCGGGGGCACAGATACGCAGTATTTT. The chain recombines TRBV7-2 with TRBJ2-3, with a possible D match to TRBD2 (5 bases). The germline CDR1 and CDR2 sequences are SGHTA and FQGNSA. The CDR3 has 16 residues. V was trimmed by 0 bases and J by 1 base, leaving 11 bases between them. Filled out from reference TRBV7-2 and TRBJ2-3, the complete variable domain reads GAGVSQSPSNKVTEKGKDVELRCDPISGHTALYWYRQSLGQGLEFLIYFQGNSAPDKSGLPSDRFSAERTGGSVSTLTIQRTQQEDSAVYLCASSLAVVGGTDTQYFGPGTRLTVL.

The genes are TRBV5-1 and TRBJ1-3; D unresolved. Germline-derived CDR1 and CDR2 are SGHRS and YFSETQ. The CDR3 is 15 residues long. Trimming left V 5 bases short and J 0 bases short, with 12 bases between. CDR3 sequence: CASSPEVGSGNTIYF. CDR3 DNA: TGCGCCAGCAGTCCGGAGGTGGGCTCTGGAAACACCATATATTTT.

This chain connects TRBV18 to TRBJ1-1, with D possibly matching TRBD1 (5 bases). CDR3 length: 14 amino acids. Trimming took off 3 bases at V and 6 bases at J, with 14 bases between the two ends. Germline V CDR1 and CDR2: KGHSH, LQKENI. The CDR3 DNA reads TGTGCCAGCTCACCGCGTGTGGGGGAATCTGAAGCTTTCTTT. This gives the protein CASSPRVGESEAFF.